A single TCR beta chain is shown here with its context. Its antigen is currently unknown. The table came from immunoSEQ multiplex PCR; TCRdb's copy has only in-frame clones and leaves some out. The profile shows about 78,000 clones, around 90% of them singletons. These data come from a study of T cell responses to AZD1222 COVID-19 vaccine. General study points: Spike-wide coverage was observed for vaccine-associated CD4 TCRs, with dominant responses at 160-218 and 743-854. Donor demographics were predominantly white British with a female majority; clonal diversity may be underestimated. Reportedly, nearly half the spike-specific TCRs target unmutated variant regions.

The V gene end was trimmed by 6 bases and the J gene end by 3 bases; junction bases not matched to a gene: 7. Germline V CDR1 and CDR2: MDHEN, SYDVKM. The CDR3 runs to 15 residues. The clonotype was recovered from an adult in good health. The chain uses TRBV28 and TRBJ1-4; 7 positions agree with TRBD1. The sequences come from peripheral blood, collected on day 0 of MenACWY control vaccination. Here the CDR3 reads CASSPQGGANEKLFF. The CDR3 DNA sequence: TGTGCCAGCAGCCCTCAGGGGGGGGCTAATGAAAAACTGTTTTTT.